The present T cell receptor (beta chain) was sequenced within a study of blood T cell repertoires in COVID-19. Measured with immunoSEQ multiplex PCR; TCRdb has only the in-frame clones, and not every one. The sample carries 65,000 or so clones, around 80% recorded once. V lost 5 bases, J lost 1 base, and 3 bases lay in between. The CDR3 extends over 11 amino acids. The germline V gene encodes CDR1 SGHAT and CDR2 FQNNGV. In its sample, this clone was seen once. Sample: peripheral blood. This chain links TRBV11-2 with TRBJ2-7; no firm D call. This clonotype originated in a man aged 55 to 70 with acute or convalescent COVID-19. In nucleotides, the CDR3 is TGTGCCAGCAGCCGGTCCTACGAGCAGTACTTC. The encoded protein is CASSRSYEQYF.